The next 3 T cell receptor beta chains were all read from a single sample in a study of T cells in Graves' hyperthyroidism and ophthalmopathy. Amplified TCR beta CDR3 regions came from RNA transcripts. An initial round of RT-PCR targeting the TCR CDR3 relied on the HTBI primer set. TCRdb processed the multiplex PCR reads anew with MiXCR; each CDR3 protein has one entry. The sample records fewer than 650,000 distinct CDR3 sequences, approximately 14% being singletons. Input material: blood. Every receptor here comes from a woman between 40 and 50 years old with Graves' hyperthyroidism.

The chain has TRBV15 and TRBJ2-3; weak D call: TRBD2 (5 bases). V shed 3 bases and J shed 5 bases, with 21 bases lying between them. CDR1 and CDR2 from the germline V gene are LNHNV and YYDKDF (reference sequence). There are 17 residues in the CDR3. The DNA for the CDR3 is TGTGCCACCAGCAGCCGCCGAGGGAAGGGCCGAGTAGATACGCAGTATTTT. Protein: CATSSRRGKGRVDTQYF.

At least ten counts were recorded for this clonotype. This chain uses TRBV6-1 with TRBJ1-6; possibly TRBD1 for D (5 bases). The CDR3 totals 15 residues. Germline V CDR1 and CDR2: MNHNS, SASEGT. The V end lost 0 bases, the J end lost 7 bases, and 10 bases lay between the germline ends. The CDR3 DNA sequence: TGTGCCAGCAGTGAAGCGTCAGCAGGGAATTCACCCCTCCACTTT. Translated: CASSEASAGNSPLHF.

This clonotype was observed a few times. The CDR3 DNA sequence: TGCAGTGAGAAACGGGGGCAGGAAGATACGCAGTATTTT. Amino acids: CSEKRGQEDTQYF. The gene calls are TRBV20-1 and TRBJ2-3; D might be TRBD1 or TRBD2, each matching 6 bases. CDR3 size: 13 residues. V dropped 7 bases and J dropped 5 bases, with 16 bases sitting between them. Germline CDR1 and CDR2: DFQATT and SNEGSKA (reference sequence).